This TCR beta chain was sequenced in a study of PD-L1 blockade in urothelial cancer. Study-level background: Bladder-origin urothelial cancer in males described about 85% of the roughly 29 patients. Of prior chemotherapy regimens, patients had received between 0 and 3. Study-wide results and caveats: A below-median TCR clonality in blood before treatment predicted better survival.

Each patient gave between 1 and 8 samples, pretreatment and on-treatment. This clone appeared a single time. Its specificity is not known. Assay used: immunoSEQ multiplex PCR; TCRdb lists only in-frame clones, some missing. Of just over 50,000 clones listed, approximately 80% are singletons. Sequenced material: PBMCs, taken around atezolizumab (anti-PD-L1) treatment. This clonotype originated in a man in his 70s with urothelial cancer.

CDR3 loop: CASSSRGYREGNEQFF. CDR3 nucleotide sequence: TGTGCCAGCAGTTCTCGTGGGTATCGAGAGGGCAATGAGCAGTTCTTC. The chain uses TRBV28 and TRBJ2-1, with D tentatively TRBD2 (5 bases). Germline loops: CDR1 MDHEN, CDR2 SYDVKM. V lost 4 bases and J lost 6, with 19 bases in between. This CDR3 contains 16 residues.